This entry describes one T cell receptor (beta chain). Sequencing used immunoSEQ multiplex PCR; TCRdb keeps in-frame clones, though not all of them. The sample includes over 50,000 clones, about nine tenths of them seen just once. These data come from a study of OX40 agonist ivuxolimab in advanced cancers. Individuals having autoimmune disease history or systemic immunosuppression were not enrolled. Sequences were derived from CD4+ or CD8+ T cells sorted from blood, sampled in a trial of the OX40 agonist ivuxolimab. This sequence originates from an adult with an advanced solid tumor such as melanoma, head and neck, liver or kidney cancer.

Here the CDR3 DNA reads TGTGCCAGCAGGCGGGTCAATCAGCCCCAGCATTTT. Residues: CASRRVNQPQHF. The chain joins TRBV6-5 to TRBJ1-5; D remains unclear. V lost 6 bases and J lost 3, with 6 bases in between. The CDR3 length is 12 residues. Per germline, CDR1 MNHEY and CDR2 SVGAGI.